The rows below give T cell receptor beta chains drawn from one sample of a study of OX40 agonist ivuxolimab in advanced cancers. Sequencing used immunoSEQ multiplex PCR; TCRdb keeps in-frame clones, though not all of them. Among around 50,000 clones listed, approximately 89% were seen once. The specimen was CD4+ or CD8+ T cells sorted from blood, collected in a trial of the OX40 agonist ivuxolimab. These receptors all come from an adult with an advanced solid tumor such as melanoma, head and neck, liver or kidney cancer. CDR3s include the opening cysteine and the closing phenylalanine or tryptophan. The order of the fields is clone size, D gene, J gene, V gene, CDR3 protein, CDR3 DNA. A D gene is named only where the DNA matches it firmly. Clone size is stated in some rows and not others, as once, few, many or a class when expanded.

size: NA
D: NA
J: TRBJ2-1
V: TRBV18
CDR3: CASSRTVTPYNEQFF
DNA: TGTGCCAGCTCACGGACAGTTACACCCTACAATGAGCAGTTCTTC

size: NA
D: NA
J: TRBJ2-7
V: TRBV28
CDR3: CASNSQGPDEQYF
DNA: TGTGCCAGCAATTCTCAGGGGCCCGACGAGCAGTACTTC

size: NA
D: TRBD2
J: TRBJ2-1
V: TRBV19
CDR3: CASRTSGASSYNEQFF
DNA: TGTGCCAGTAGGACCAGCGGGGCGAGCTCCTACAATGAGCAGTTCTTC

size: once
D: NA
J: TRBJ2-3
V: TRBV2
CDR3: CASSERGGVDTQYF
DNA: TGTGCCAGCAGTGAAAGGGGGGGAGTAGATACGCAGTATTTT

size: NA
D: NA
J: TRBJ2-5
V: TRBV7-9
CDR3: CASSLVGPGETQYF
DNA: TGTGCCAGCAGCTTAGTTGGGCCCGGGGAGACCCAGTACTTC

size: NA
D: NA
J: TRBJ1-4
V: TRBV6-5
CDR3: CASSYGAYNEKLFF
DNA: TGTGCCAGCAGTTACGGGGCGTATAATGAAAAACTGTTTTTT

size: NA
D: TRBD1
J: TRBJ1-6
V: TRBV18
CDR3: CASSLESGQGPLHF
DNA: TGTGCCAGCTCACTAGAATCGGGACAGGGACCCCTCCACTTT

size: NA
D: NA
J: TRBJ2-5
V: TRBV7-3
CDR3: CASSLYGKETQYF
DNA: TGTGCCAGCAGCTTATATGGGAAAGAGACCCAGTACTTC

size: NA
D: TRBD1
J: TRBJ1-5
V: TRBV19
CDR3: CASRQGLSNQPQHF
DNA: TGTGCCAGTAGACAGGGGCTATCGAATCAGCCCCAGCATTTT

size: NA
D: NA
J: TRBJ2-3
V: TRBV27
CDR3: CASSYLTGRAIDTQYF
DNA: TGTGCCAGCAGTTATCTGACAGGGAGGGCCATTGATACGCAGTATTTT

size: NA
D: TRBD1
J: TRBJ2-3
V: TRBV28
CDR3: CASSPTGGGITSTDTQYF
DNA: TGTGCCAGCAGCCCCACAGGGGGAGGAATAACTAGCACAGATACGCAGTATTTT

size: NA
D: TRBD1
J: TRBJ2-7
V: TRBV28
CDR3: CASSHTGTGGYEQYF
DNA: TGTGCCAGCAGTCACACCGGGACAGGGGGGTACGAGCAGTACTTC

size: NA
D: NA
J: TRBJ2-7
V: TRBV6-1
CDR3: CASRLEVDSYEQYF
DNA: TGTGCCAGCAGGCTAGAGGTGGACTCCTACGAGCAGTACTTC

size: NA
D: NA
J: TRBJ1-5
V: TRBV2
CDR3: CASSYLGRGRGGPNQPQHF
DNA: TGTGCCAGCAGTTACCTCGGCAGGGGCCGAGGGGGACCCAATCAGCCCCAGCATTTT

size: NA
D: NA
J: TRBJ2-4
V: TRBV6-6
CDR3: CASSPLPDTKNIQYF
DNA: TGTGCCAGCAGCCCTCTCCCGGACACCAAAAACATTCAGTACTTC

size: NA
D: TRBD1
J: TRBJ2-2
V: TRBV10-3
CDR3: CANSRTGDTGELFF
DNA: TGTGCCAACTCCCGGACAGGGGACACCGGGGAGCTGTTTTTT

size: NA
D: TRBD1
J: TRBJ2-7
V: TRBV7-9
CDR3: CASSLRGQTTYEQYF
DNA: TGTGCCAGCAGCTTAAGGGGACAGACGACCTACGAGCAGTACTTC

size: NA
D: NA
J: TRBJ2-7
V: TRBV2
CDR3: CASSTRLKTYEQYF
DNA: TGTGCCAGCAGTACCCGATTGAAAACCTACGAGCAGTACTTC

size: NA
D: NA
J: TRBJ1-5
V: TRBV2
CDR3: CASSGLLSNQPQHF
DNA: TGTGCCAGCAGTGGCTTGTTGAGCAATCAGCCCCAGCATTTT

size: NA
D: TRBD2
J: TRBJ2-1
V: TRBV10-1
CDR3: CASSPPGTSGRVNEQFF
DNA: TGCGCCAGCAGTCCACCCGGGACTAGCGGGAGGGTCAATGAGCAGTTCTTC

size: NA
D: TRBD2
J: TRBJ2-7
V: TRBV28
CDR3: CASPPVGAGAGEQYF
DNA: TGTGCCAGCCCTCCAGTCGGAGCGGGAGCAGGGGAGCAGTACTTC

size: NA
D: NA
J: TRBJ2-5
V: TRBV5-1
CDR3: CASSLFPGAEIQETQYF
DNA: TGCGCCAGCAGCCTCTTCCCGGGAGCTGAGATCCAAGAGACCCAGTACTTC

size: NA
D: TRBD2
J: TRBJ2-1
V: TRBV28
CDR3: CASSSGGAYNEQFF
DNA: TGTGCCAGCTCCAGCGGGGGGGCCTACAATGAGCAGTTCTTC